This TCR beta chain was sequenced during a study of cytomegalovirus exposure and HLA in healthy donors. Study outcomes and limitations: A missense variant in DCLRE1C was later tied to TCR beta V- and J-gene trimming. Confirmation in vitro established that a few CMV-associated chains were specific for CMV antigens.

The study ran its PCR with 60 Vbeta and 13 Jbeta primers. Assay: immunoSEQ multiplex PCR; the TCRdb copy retains only in-frame clones and omits some. This sample has 80,000 to 100,000 clones; around 86% occur once, and the top ten carry 3.7%. Regarding this clone: The antigen remains undetermined.

V shed 3 bases, J shed 6 bases, and the junction held 11 bases outside the gene matches. This CDR3 is 16 amino acids long. Germline V gene sequence: CDR1 MDHEN, CDR2 SYDVKM. The sample taken for sequencing was PBMCs. This receptor was taken from a female donor in good health and CMV-seropositive. The gene calls are TRBV28 and TRBJ2-1, with 7 bases fitting TRBD1. In DNA form, the CDR3 reads TGTGCCAGCAGTTTCATCTTGTGGGACAGTTTCAATGAGCAGTTCTTC. Its protein is CASSFILWDSFNEQFF.